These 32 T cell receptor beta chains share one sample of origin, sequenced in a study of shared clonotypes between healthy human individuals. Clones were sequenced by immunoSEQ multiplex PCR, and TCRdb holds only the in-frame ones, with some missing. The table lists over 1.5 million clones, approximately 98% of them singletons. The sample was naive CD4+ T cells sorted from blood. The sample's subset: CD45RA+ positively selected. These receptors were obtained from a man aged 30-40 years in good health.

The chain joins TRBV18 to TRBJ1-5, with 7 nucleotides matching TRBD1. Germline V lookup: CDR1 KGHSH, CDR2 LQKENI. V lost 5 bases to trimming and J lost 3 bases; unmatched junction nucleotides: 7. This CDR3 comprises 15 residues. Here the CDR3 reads CASSNSGQDNQPQHF. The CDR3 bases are TGTGCCAGCTCAAACTCAGGACAGGACAATCAGCCCCAGCATTTT.

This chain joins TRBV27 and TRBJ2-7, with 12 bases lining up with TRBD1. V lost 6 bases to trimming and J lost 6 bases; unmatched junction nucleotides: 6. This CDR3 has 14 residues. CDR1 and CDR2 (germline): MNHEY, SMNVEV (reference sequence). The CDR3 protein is CASSTGTGGFEQYF. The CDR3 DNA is TGTGCCAGCAGCACCGGGACAGGGGGCTTCGAGCAGTACTTC.

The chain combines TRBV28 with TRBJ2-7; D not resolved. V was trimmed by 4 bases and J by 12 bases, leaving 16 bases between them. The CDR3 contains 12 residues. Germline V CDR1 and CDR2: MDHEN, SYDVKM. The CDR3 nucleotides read TGTGCCAGCAGTTCCGTGTGGGGAATGCCGTACTTC. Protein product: CASSSVWGMPYF.

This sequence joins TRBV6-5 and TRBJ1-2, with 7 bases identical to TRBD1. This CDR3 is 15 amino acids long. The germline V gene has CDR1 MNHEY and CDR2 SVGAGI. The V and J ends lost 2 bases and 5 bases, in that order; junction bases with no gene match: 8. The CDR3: CASSYMSRDRYGYTF. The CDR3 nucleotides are TGTGCCAGCAGTTACATGAGCCGGGACAGATATGGCTACACCTTC.

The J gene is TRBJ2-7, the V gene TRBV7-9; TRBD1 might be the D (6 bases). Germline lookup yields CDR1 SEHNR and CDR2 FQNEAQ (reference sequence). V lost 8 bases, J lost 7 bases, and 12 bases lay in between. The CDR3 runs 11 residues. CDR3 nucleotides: TGTGCCAGCCATGGACAGAGTGAGCAGTACTTC. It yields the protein CASHGQSEQYF.

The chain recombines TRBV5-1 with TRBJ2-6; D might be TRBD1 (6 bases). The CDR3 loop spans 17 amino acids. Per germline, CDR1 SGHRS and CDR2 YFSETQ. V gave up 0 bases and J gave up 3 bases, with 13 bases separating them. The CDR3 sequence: CASSLVLGAGGANVLTF. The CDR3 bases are TGCGCCAGCAGCTTGGTATTGGGGGCGGGTGGGGCCAACGTCCTGACTTTC.

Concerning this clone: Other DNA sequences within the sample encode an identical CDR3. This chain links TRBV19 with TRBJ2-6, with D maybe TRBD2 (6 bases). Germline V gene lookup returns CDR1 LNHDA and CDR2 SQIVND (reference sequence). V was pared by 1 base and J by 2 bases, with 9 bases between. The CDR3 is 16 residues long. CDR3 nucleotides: TGTGCCAGTAGTATAGTGCCGGGGGCTGGGGCCAACGTCCTGACTTTC. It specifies CASSIVPGAGANVLTF.

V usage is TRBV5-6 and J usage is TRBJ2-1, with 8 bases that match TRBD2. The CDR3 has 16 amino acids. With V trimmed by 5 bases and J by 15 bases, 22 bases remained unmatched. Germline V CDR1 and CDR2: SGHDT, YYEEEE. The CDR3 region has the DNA TGTGCCAGCAGAACAGTGGGGTACCCGATAGCGGGGCCTGGGTTCTTC. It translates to CASRTVGYPIAGPGFF.

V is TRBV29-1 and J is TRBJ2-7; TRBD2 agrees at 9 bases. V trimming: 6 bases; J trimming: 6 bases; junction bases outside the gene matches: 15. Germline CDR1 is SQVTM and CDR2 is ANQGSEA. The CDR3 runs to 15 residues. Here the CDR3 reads CSVSGGDSGSGEQYF. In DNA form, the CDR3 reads TGCAGCGTCTCCGGTGGGGATAGCGGGAGCGGCGAGCAGTACTTC.

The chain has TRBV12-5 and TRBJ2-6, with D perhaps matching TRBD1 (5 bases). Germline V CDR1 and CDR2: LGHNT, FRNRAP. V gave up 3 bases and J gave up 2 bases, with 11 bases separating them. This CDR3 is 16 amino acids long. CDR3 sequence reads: CASGFDQDTGANVLTF. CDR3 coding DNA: TGTGCTAGTGGTTTTGACCAGGACACTGGGGCCAACGTCCTGACTTTC.

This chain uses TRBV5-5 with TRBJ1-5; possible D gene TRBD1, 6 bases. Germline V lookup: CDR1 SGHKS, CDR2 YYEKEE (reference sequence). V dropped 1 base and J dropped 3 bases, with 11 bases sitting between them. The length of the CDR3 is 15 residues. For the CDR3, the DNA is TGTGCCAGCAGCTTGACAGGGTTTTACAATCAGCCCCAGCATTTT. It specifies CASSLTGFYNQPQHF.

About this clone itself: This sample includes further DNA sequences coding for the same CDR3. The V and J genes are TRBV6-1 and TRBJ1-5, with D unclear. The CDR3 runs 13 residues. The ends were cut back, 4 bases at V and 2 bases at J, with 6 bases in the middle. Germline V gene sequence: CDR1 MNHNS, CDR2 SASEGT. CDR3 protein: CASSAGGNQPQHF. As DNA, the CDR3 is TGTGCCAGCAGTGCCGGGGGCAATCAGCCCCAGCATTTT.

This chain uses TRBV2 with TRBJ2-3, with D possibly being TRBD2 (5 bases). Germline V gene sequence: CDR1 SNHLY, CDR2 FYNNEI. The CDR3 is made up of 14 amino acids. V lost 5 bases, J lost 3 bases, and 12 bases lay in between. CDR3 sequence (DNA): TGTGCCAGCAGTTTACTAGATATGACAGATACGCAGTATTTT. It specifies CASSLLDMTDTQYF.

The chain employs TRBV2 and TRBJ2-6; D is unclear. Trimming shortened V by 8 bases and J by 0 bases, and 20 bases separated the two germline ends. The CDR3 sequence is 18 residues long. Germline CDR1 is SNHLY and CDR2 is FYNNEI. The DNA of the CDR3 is TGTGCCAGCTATCGTGGGGTCGGCGTAAACTCTGGGGCCAACGTCCTGACTTTC. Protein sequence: CASYRGVGVNSGANVLTF.

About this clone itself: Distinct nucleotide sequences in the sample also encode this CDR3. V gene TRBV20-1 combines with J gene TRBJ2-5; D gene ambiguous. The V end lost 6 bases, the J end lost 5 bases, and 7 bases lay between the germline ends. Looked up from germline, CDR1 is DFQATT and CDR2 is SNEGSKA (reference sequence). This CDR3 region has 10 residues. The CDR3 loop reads CSAGTETQYF. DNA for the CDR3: TGCAGTGCCGGAACCGAGACCCAGTACTTC.

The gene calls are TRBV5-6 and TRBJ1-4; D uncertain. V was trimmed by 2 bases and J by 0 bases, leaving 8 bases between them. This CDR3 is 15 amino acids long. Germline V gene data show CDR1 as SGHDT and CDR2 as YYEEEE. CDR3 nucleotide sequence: TGTGCCAGCAGCTTCGCACCGACAACTAATGAAAAACTGTTTTTT. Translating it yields CASSFAPTTNEKLFF.

The CDR3 DNA follows: TGTGCCATTAAGGGGCTCCAATTCTACGAGCAGTACTTC. Translating it yields CAIKGLQFYEQYF. The V and J genes are TRBV6-1 and TRBJ2-7; D possibly corresponds to TRBD1 (5 bases). CDR1 MNHNS and CDR2 SASEGT come from the germline V gene. This CDR3 has 13 amino acids. The ends were cut back, 10 bases at V and 3 bases at J, with 16 bases in the middle.

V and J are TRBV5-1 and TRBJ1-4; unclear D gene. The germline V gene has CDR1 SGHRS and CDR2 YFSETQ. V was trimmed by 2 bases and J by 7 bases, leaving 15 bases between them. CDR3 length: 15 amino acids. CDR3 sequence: CASSFSPRGVEKLFF. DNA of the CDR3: TGCGCCAGCAGCTTCTCACCCCGGGGAGTTGAAAAACTGTTTTTT.

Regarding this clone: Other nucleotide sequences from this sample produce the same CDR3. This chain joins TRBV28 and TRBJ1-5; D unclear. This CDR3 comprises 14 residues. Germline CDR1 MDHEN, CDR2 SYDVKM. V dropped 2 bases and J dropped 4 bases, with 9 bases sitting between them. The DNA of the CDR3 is TGTGCCAGCAGTTTAAGTGGAGGGAATCAGCCCCAGCATTTT. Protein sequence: CASSLSGGNQPQHF.

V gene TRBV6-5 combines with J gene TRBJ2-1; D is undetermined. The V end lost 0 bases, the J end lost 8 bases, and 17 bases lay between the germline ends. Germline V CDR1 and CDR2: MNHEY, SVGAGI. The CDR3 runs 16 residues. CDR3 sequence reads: CASSYSLSSVRHEQFF. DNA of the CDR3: TGTGCCAGCAGTTACTCGCTATCATCTGTGAGGCATGAGCAGTTCTTC.

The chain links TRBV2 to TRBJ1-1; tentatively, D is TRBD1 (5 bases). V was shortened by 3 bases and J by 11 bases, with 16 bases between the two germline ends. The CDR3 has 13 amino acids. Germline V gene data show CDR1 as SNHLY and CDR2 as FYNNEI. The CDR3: CASSEFRDVRAFF. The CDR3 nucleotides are TGTGCCAGCAGTGAGTTCCGGGACGTTCGGGCTTTCTTT.

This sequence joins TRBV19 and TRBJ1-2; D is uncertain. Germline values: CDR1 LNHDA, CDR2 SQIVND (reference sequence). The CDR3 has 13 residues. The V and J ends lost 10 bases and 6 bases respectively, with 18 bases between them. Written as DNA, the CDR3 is TGTGCCACCCATTGGGAGGGCTCAAATGGCTACACCTTC. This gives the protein CATHWEGSNGYTF. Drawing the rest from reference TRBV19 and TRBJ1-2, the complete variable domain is DGGITQSPKYLFRKEGQNVTLSCEQNLNHDAMYWYRQDPGQGLRLIYYSQIVNDFQKGDIAEGYSVSREKKESFPLTVTSAQKNPTAFYLCATHWEGSNGYTFGSGTRLTVV.

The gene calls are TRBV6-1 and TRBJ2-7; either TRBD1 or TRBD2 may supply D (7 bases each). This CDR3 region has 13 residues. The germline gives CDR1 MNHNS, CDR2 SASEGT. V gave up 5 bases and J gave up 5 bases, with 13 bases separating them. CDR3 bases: TGTGCCAGCAGTATTGCAGGGGGGGACGAGCAGTACTTC. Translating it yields CASSIAGGDEQYF.

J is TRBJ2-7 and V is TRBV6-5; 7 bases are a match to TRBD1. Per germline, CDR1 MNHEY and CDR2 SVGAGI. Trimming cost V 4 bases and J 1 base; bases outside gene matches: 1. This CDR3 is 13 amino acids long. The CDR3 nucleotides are TGTGCCAGCAGTTGGGGACAGTCCTACGAGCAGTACTTC. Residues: CASSWGQSYEQYF.

CDR3 loop: CASSQPSRAGELFF. Here the CDR3 DNA reads TGTGCCAGCAGCCAACCTTCCCGCGCCGGGGAGCTGTTTTTT. V gene TRBV7-2 combines with J gene TRBJ2-2; D gene unclear. Trimming shortened V by 5 bases and J by 6 bases, and 13 bases separated the two germline ends. Germline CDR1 SGHTA, CDR2 FQGNSA. This CDR3 spans 14 amino acids.

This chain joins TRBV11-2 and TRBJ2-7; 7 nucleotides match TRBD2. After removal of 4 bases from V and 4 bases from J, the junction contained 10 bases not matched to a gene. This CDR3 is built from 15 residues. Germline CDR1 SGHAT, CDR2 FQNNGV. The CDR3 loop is CASSSIQGGKYEQYF. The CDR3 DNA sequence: TGTGCCAGCAGCTCAATCCAGGGAGGGAAGTACGAGCAGTACTTC.

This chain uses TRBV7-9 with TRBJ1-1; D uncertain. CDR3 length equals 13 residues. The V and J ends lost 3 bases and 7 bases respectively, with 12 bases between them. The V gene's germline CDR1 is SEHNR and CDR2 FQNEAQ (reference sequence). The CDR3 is CASSFPADGEAFF. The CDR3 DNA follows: TGTGCCAGCAGCTTTCCGGCCGACGGTGAAGCTTTCTTT. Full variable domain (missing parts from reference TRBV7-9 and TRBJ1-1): DTGVSQNPRHKITKRGQNVTFRCDPISEHNRLYWYRQTLGQGPEFLTYFQNEAQLEKSRLLSDRFSAERPKGSFSTLEIQRTEQGDSAMYLCASSFPADGEAFFGQGTRLTVV.

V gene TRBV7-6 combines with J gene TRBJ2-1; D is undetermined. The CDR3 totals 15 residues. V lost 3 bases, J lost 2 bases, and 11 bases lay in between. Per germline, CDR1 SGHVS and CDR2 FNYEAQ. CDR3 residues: CASSLGEITYNEQFF. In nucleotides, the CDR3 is TGTGCCAGCAGCTTGGGCGAGATAACCTACAATGAGCAGTTCTTC.

The CDR3 DNA reads TGTGCCAGCTCACCACCGGGACTAGCGGGACTGGGCTACGAGCAGTACTTC. Its protein is CASSPPGLAGLGYEQYF. This sequence joins TRBV18 and TRBJ2-7, with TRBD2 identical over 13 bases. The CDR3 totals 17 residues. Germline CDR1 is KGHSH and CDR2 is LQKENI. The J segment lost 3 bases and the V segment lost 0 bases, leaving 5 bases of the junction unmatched.

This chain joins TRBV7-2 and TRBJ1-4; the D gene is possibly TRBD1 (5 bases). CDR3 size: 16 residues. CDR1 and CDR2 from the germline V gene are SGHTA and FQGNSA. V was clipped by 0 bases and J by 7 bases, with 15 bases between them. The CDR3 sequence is CASSLALRGDSEKLFF. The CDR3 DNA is TGTGCCAGCAGCTTAGCGCTACGGGGGGATAGTGAAAAACTGTTTTTT.

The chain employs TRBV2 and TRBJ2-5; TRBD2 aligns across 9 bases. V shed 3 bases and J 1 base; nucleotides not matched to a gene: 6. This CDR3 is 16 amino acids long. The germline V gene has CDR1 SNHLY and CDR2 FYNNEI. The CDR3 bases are TGTGCCAGCAGTGAGACGCTAGCGGGACCCCAAGAGACCCAGTACTTC. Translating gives CASSETLAGPQETQYF.

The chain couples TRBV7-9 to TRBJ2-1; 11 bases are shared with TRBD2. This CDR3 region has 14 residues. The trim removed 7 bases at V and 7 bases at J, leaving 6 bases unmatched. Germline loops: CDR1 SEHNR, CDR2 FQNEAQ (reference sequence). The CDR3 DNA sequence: TGTGCCAGCAACGATCGGACTAGCGGGAATGAGCAGTTCTTC. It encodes CASNDRTSGNEQFF.